In this sample, the clone carrying this TCR beta chain is medium-sized. The source of the sample is a study of T and B cells in COVID-19 patients. BIOMED2 TRB-A/B primer pools were used in multiplex TRB PCR. MiXCR, run by TCRdb on the multiplex PCR reads, gives a single entry per CDR3 protein. Here the sample spans several thousand distinct CDR3 sequences, roughly a quarter being singletons. The V and J ends lost 3 bases and 0 bases respectively, with 11 bases between them. Germline V CDR1 and CDR2: KGHSH, LQKENI. The CDR3 spans 15 residues. TRB was amplified from about 260-540 ng of blood genomic DNA.

The genes are TRBV18 and TRBJ1-2, with no clear D. Sequencing was carried out using blood. The sequence was collected from a human donor with active COVID-19. As DNA, the CDR3 is TGTGCCAGCTCACCGCCCAGCACTTCTAACTATGGCTACACCTTC. Its protein is CASSPPSTSNYGYTF.